This is a list of T cell receptor beta chains from one sample in a study of Graves' ophthalmopathy and Graves' hyperthyroidism. TCRdb called the multiplex PCR reads again in MiXCR, with one record for every CDR3 protein. The table has over a million distinct CDR3 sequences, 35% to 45% seen once. Sequencing used peripheral blood or thyroid tissue (not recorded which). These receptors were taken from an adult man with Graves' hyperthyroidism. The CDR3 runs from the conserved cysteine through the conserved F or W. The D gene is left open where the match is weak. Clone size is stated in some rows and not others, as once, few, many or a class when expanded.

d_gene | j_gene | v_gene | abundance | CDR3nt | CDR3aa
NA | TRBJ2-7 | TRBV20-1 | many | TGCAGTACCCCTCCGCGTCTGGGGTCTTACGAGCAGTACTTC | CSTPPRLGSYEQYF
NA | TRBJ1-1 | TRBV15 | many | TGTGCCACCAGCAGAGATCTCAGGGGACTGAACACTGAAGCTTTCTTT | CATSRDLRGLNTEAFF
NA | TRBJ2-5 | TRBV6-2/TRBV6-3 | NA | TGTGCCAGCAGTTACCGCATAAAGACCCAGTACTTC | CASSYRIKTQYF
TRBD2 | TRBJ2-7 | TRBV20-1 | many | TGCAGTGCTAGACCCGGACTAGCGGGAGTGGGCCACGAGCAGTACTTC | CSARPGLAGVGHEQYF
NA | TRBJ2-6 | TRBV4-3 | few | TGCGCCAGCAGCCAAGAAACAGGGTACGGGGCCAACGTCCTGACTTTC | CASSQETGYGANVLTF
TRBD2 | TRBJ2-7 | TRBV7-2 | few | TGTGCCAGCAGATCCAGCGGGAGGGCCGGGAGCACCTACGAGCAGTACTTC | CASRSSGRAGSTYEQYF
NA | TRBJ1-5 | TRBV19 | many | TGTGCCAGTACGCGGACATTAGCCTCACCCGGTCAGCCCCAGCATTTT | CASTRTLASPGQPQHF
NA | TRBJ1-2 | TRBV29-1 | many | TGCAGCGTTGAGGACGGAACAAGGGGCTACACCTTC | CSVEDGTRGYTF
NA | TRBJ1-1 | TRBV20-1 | few | TGCAGTGCTACCAACCCGGGACTGCCTATGAACACTGAAGCTTTCTTT | CSATNPGLPMNTEAFF
TRBD2 | TRBJ2-7 | TRBV11-1 | NA | TGTGCCAGCAGCTCGGGGACTAGCGGACTCCGGGGAGAGCAGTACTTC | CASSSGTSGLRGEQYF
TRBD1 | TRBJ1-2 | TRBV25-1 | NA | TGTGCCAGCAGTGCTAGAGAAGGGACAGGCGGCTACACCTTC | CASSAREGTGGYTF
NA | TRBJ1-2 | TRBV10-3 | NA | TGTGCCATCAGTGAGGACCGTCGTGGCTACACCTTC | CAISEDRRGYTF
NA | TRBJ1-1 | TRBV6-5 | NA | TGTGCCATCAAAGGTTGGTGGGGCGGAGTGAACACTGAAGCTTTCTTT | CAIKGWWGGVNTEAFF
NA | TRBJ1-3 | TRBV10-3 | many | TGTGCCACAGGGCCTGGAAACACCATATATTTT | CATGPGNTIYF
TRBD1 | TRBJ2-2 | TRBV30 | NA | TGTGCCTGGATCCCGGGACAGCACACCGGGGAGCTGTTTTTT | CAWIPGQHTGELFF
NA | TRBJ1-2 | TRBV29-1 | many | TGCAGCGTTGCAATGGGCTACACCTTC | CSVAMGYTF
NA | TRBJ1-6 | TRBV15 | few | TGTGCCATCCGTATGGGGTCGGCGGATTCACCCCTCCACTTT | CAIRMGSADSPLHF
NA | TRBJ2-7 | TRBV20-1 | many | TGCAGTGCTAGACCCCCGGCCTTCGGGCAGTACTTC | CSARPPAFGQYF
TRBD1 | TRBJ1-1 | TRBV7-2 | many | TGTGCCAGCATCAAGGACGACAGGGCGCGATCTGAAGCTTTCTTT | CASIKDDRARSEAFF
NA | TRBJ2-7 | TRBV4-1 | few | TGCGCCAGCAGCCAAGAAGAACACTACGAGCAGTACTTC | CASSQEEHYEQYF
TRBD2 | TRBJ2-7 | TRBV10-3 | many | TGTGCCATCAGTGAGGTTGGCGGGCTAGCGGTCTCCTACGAGCAGTACTTC | CAISEVGGLAVSYEQYF
NA | TRBJ2-2 | TRBV5-1 | NA | TGCGCCAGCAGCTTCCAGAGACAGGGGGAGCTGTTTTTT | CASSFQRQGELFF
NA | TRBJ1-5 | TRBV10-3 | NA | TGTGCCATCAGTGAGGGAATGATAGGTCAGCCCCAGCATTTT | CAISEGMIGQPQHF
NA | TRBJ1-5 | TRBV7-2 | NA | TGTGCCAGCAGCTTAGGGTTACAGGGATATACCGGAGGCAATCAGCCCCAGCATTTT | CASSLGLQGYTGGNQPQHF
TRBD1 | TRBJ1-5 | TRBV7-2 | few | TGTGCCAGCAGCTTGATGGGACAGGGGCCTGGATGGCCCCAGCATTTT | CASSLMGQGPGWPQHF
TRBD1 | TRBJ1-4 | TRBV9 | NA | TGTGCCAGCAGCGTCGGACAGGGACTGTTTTTT | CASSVGQGLFF
TRBD1 | TRBJ1-2 | TRBV6-6 | NA | TGTGCCAGCAGTTACGAGTCAGGGGGCCGCGACACCTTC | CASSYESGGRDTF
TRBD2 | TRBJ2-5 | TRBV7-6 | few | TGTGCCGAGCCAATACCGGGACTAGCGGACCAAGAGACCCAGTACTTC | CAEPIPGLADQETQYF
TRBD2 | TRBJ2-7 | TRBV12-3/TRBV12-4 | many | TGTGCCAGCAGACCGGGACTAGCGGTCTACGAGCAGTACTTC | CASRPGLAVYEQYF
NA | TRBJ2-6 | TRBV15 | NA | TGTGCCACCAGCACCGAGACAGGGAGGGGGGCCAACGTCCTGACTTTC | CATSTETGRGANVLTF
TRBD1 | TRBJ1-5 | TRBV7-9 | many | TGTGCCAGCAGCCGGACAGGGGGTATTGATAGCAATCAGCCCCAGCATTTT | CASSRTGGIDSNQPQHF
NA | TRBJ2-7 | TRBV2 | NA | TGTGCCAGCAGCGTTTGGACCAACTACGAGCAGTACTTC | CASSVWTNYEQYF
NA | TRBJ2-5 | TRBV12-3/TRBV12-4 | NA | TGTGCCAGCAGTTTAAGTTCCGCAGGACTGCAAGAGCCCCAGTACTTC | CASSLSSAGLQEPQYF